This entry lists 17 T cell receptor beta chains sequenced from one sample in a study of T cell responses to AZD1222 COVID-19 vaccine. Assay used: immunoSEQ multiplex PCR; TCRdb lists only in-frame clones, some missing. The sample has over 85,000 clones; roughly 90% are singletons. The sample consisted of peripheral blood, taken 28 days after the second AZD1222 dose. Receptors were obtained from an adult who received the AZD1222 COVID-19 vaccine.

The chain links TRBV6-5 to TRBJ1-1, with D tentatively TRBD1 (5 bases). The CDR3 sequence is 14 residues long. V lost 6 bases and J lost 4, with 15 bases in between. Germline values: CDR1 MNHEY, CDR2 SVGAGI. The CDR3 DNA reads TGTGCCAGCAGACCGTTGGGGGGAGGCACTGAAGCTTTCTTT. Protein sequence: CASRPLGGGTEAFF.

The chain has TRBV10-2 and TRBJ2-3, with D uncertain. Trimming took 4 bases from V and 2 from J, leaving 4 bases between them. The CDR3 has 12 amino acids. Germline V gene data show CDR1 as WSHSY and CDR2 as SAAADI. Written as DNA, the CDR3 is TGCGCCAGCAGTGCTTACACAGATACGCAGTATTTT. Its protein is CASSAYTDTQYF.

This clone was detected once. The V call is TRBV6-2 or TRBV6-3, the J call TRBJ1-3; 8 nucleotides align to TRBD1. Germline V gene data show CDR1 as MNHEY and CDR2 as SVGEGT. The V gene end was trimmed by 2 bases and the J gene end by 3 bases; junction bases not matched to a gene: 9. The CDR3 covers 17 residues. CDR3 nucleotide sequence: TGTGCCAGCAGTTACGGCGAGGGACAGGCTTATGGAAACACCATATATTTT. The encoded protein is CASSYGEGQAYGNTIYF.

The V call is TRBV11-2, the J call TRBJ2-3, with a tentative D call TRBD1 (6 bases). The CDR3 runs 14 residues. Per germline, CDR1 SGHAT and CDR2 FQNNGV. Trimming took 3 bases from V and 3 from J, leaving 10 bases between them. The CDR3 region has the DNA TGTGCCAGCAGCTTCCGGACAGCTACAGATACGCAGTATTTT. Translation: CASSFRTATDTQYF.

The V and J genes are TRBV10-3 and TRBJ1-2, with a possible D match to TRBD1 (5 bases). CDR1 is ENHRY, CDR2 SYGVKD, per germline. The CDR3 length is 14 residues. Trimming shortened V by 0 bases and J by 9 bases, and 14 bases separated the two germline ends. In DNA, the CDR3 is TGTGCCATCAGTGAGTCCAGGGAAGGGGTTCGCTACACCTTC. Encoded protein: CAISESREGVRYTF.

The chain recombines TRBV7-9 with TRBJ2-5; D possibly matches TRBD1 or TRBD2 (5 bases each). Germline V CDR1 and CDR2: SEHNR, FQNEAQ (reference sequence). The length of the CDR3 is 13 residues. The germline V and J ends were trimmed by 3 bases and 5 bases, with 10 bases remaining between them. The CDR3 sequence is CASSFRGEETQYF. The CDR3 DNA reads as TGTGCCAGCAGCTTTCGAGGGGAGGAGACCCAGTACTTC.

The chain combines TRBV2 with TRBJ2-3; 8 bases agree with TRBD2. The J segment lost 4 bases and the V segment lost 9 bases, leaving 12 bases of the junction unmatched. The CDR3 length is 15 residues. CDR1 and CDR2 (germline): SNHLY, FYNNEI. The chain's CDR3 is CARKIGLAEADTQYF. The CDR3 DNA sequence: TGTGCCAGAAAAATCGGACTAGCTGAAGCAGATACGCAGTATTTT. The full variable domain, with the rest looked up from reference TRBV2 and TRBJ2-3, is EPEVTQTPSHQVTQMGQEVILRCVPISNHLYFYWYRQILGQKVEFLVSFYNNEISEKSEIFDDQFSVERPDGSNFTLKIRSTKLEDSAMYFCARKIGLAEADTQYFGPGTRLTVL.

The genes are TRBV5-1 and TRBJ1-1; 9 bases match TRBD1. This CDR3 is 16 amino acids long. Germline V lookup: CDR1 SGHRS, CDR2 YFSETQ. The V gene end was trimmed by 1 base and the J gene end by 2 bases; junction bases not matched to a gene: 6. The CDR3 spells CASSLRGTGGNTEAFF. The CDR3 DNA reads as TGCGCCAGCAGCTTGAGGGGTACAGGGGGCAACACTGAAGCTTTCTTT.

The table lists this clone with a count of one. The CDR3 DNA is TGTGCCAGCAGGGTAGCGGGGGGGACCTACGAGCAGTACTTC. Amino acid sequence: CASRVAGGTYEQYF. V usage is TRBV4-2 and J usage is TRBJ2-7, with 11 bases aligning to TRBD2. The CDR3 is made up of 14 amino acids. The V gene's germline CDR1 is LGHNA and CDR2 YNFKEQ. Trimming at V came to 6 bases and at J to 2 bases, leaving 3 bases not matched to a gene.

The rearrangement uses TRBV6-2 or TRBV6-3 and TRBJ2-5; tentatively, D is TRBD2 (5 bases). This CDR3 is 18 amino acids long. Germline V gene sequence: CDR1 MNHEY, CDR2 SVGEGT. Trimming left V 0 bases short and J 7 bases short, with 24 bases between. CDR3 loop: CASSYSSAGDEGLGTQYF. CDR3 in DNA: TGTGCCAGCAGTTACTCGTCCGCCGGGGATGAGGGTCTGGGGACCCAGTACTTC.

The chain is built from TRBV4-1 and TRBJ2-2, with 16 bases aligning to TRBD2. In germline, CDR1 is MGHRA, CDR2 YSYEKL. V lost 3 bases, J lost 4 bases, and 5 bases stayed unmatched. This CDR3 is 18 amino acids long. CDR3 amino acids: CASSHGTSGGAFTGELFF. The DNA for the CDR3 is TGCGCCAGCAGCCACGGGACTAGCGGGGGGGCCTTCACCGGGGAGCTGTTTTTT.

V and J are TRBV11-2 and TRBJ1-4; 8 bases align to TRBD1. With V trimmed by 5 bases and J by 10 bases, 15 bases remained unmatched. Germline CDR1 SGHAT, CDR2 FQNNGV. The CDR3 is made up of 16 amino acids. The CDR3 spells CASSPGDRRPLGKLFF. DNA of the CDR3: TGTGCCAGCAGCCCCGGGGACAGGCGGCCGTTAGGAAAACTGTTTTTT.

The V gene is TRBV3-1 (or the pseudogene TRBV3-2), the J gene TRBJ1-2; no firm D call. Germline-derived CDR1 and CDR2 are LGHDT and YNNKEL (reference sequence). V lost 1 base, J lost 5 bases, and 17 bases lay in between. The CDR3 loop spans 16 amino acids. The chain's CDR3 is CASSQGQWSVGYGYTF. CDR3 DNA: TGTGCCAGCAGCCAAGGTCAGTGGAGCGTTGGGTATGGCTACACCTTC.

This clone was detected only once. The V call is TRBV7-8, the J call TRBJ2-7, with D tentatively TRBD1 (6 bases). V was pared by 4 bases and J by 2 bases, with 12 bases between. CDR3 length: 14 amino acids. Looked up from germline, CDR1 is SGHVS and CDR2 is FQNEAQ. The CDR3: CASSSTGQTYEQYF. For the CDR3, the DNA is TGTGCCAGCAGCTCGACAGGCCAGACCTACGAGCAGTACTTC.

The gene calls are TRBV10-3 and TRBJ2-4; a possible D gene is TRBD2 (7 bases). The CDR3 runs 15 residues. Trimming took 5 bases from V and 3 from J, leaving 14 bases between them. Germline lookup yields CDR1 ENHRY and CDR2 SYGVKD. The CDR3 region is CAISTNREGKNIQYF. The CDR3, as DNA: TGTGCCATCAGTACAAACAGGGAGGGCAAAAACATTCAGTACTTC.

This sequence joins TRBV5-1 and TRBJ1-1; maybe TRBD1 (5 bases). Germline CDR1 is SGHRS and CDR2 is YFSETQ. The V gene lost 0 bases and the J gene lost 4 bases, with 19 bases spanning the gap. This CDR3 is 17 amino acids long. CDR3 in DNA: TGCGCCAGCAGCTTGGGACCCCAGGGCGCAGAGGGCACTGAAGCTTTCTTT. Translation: CASSLGPQGAEGTEAFF. Based on the CDR3 plus reference TRBV5-1 and TRBJ1-1, the full variable domain is KAGVTQTPRYLIKTRGQQVTLSCSPISGHRSVSWYQQTPGQGLQFLFEYFSETQRNKGNFPGRFSGRQFSNSRSEMNVSTLELGDSALYLCASSLGPQGAEGTEAFFGQGTRLTVV.

This clone is a singleton in its sample. V is TRBV28 and J is TRBJ2-7; tentative D call: TRBD1 (5 bases). Trimming removed 6 bases from V and 2 bases from J, with 14 bases in between. The V gene's germline CDR1 is MDHEN and CDR2 SYDVKM. CDR3 length equals 14 residues. CDR3 DNA: TGTGCCAGCAGCACTCCGACAGAGACCTACGAGCAGTACTTC. This codes for CASSTPTETYEQYF.